Listed here are 15 T cell receptor beta chains from one sample, sequenced in a study of STAT5B mutations in CD4+ large granular lymphocyte leukemia. Clones were sequenced by immunoSEQ multiplex PCR, and TCRdb holds only the in-frame ones, with some missing. The repertoire holds approximately 30,000 clones, under 80% seen once, with 3% to 3.5% in the top ten. The sample was CD4+ T cells from blood buffy coats. These receptors were taken from a human donor in good health.

V is TRBV29-1 and J is TRBJ2-2; D is undetermined. CDR1 is SQVTM, CDR2 ANQGSEA, per germline. The CDR3 is made up of 13 amino acids. Trimming cost V 1 base and J 3 bases, with 6 bases left between them. The CDR3 loop is CSVEGRYTGELFF. CDR3 bases: TGCAGCGTTGAAGGAAGGTACACCGGGGAGCTGTTTTTT.

This rearrangement joins TRBV5-1 to TRBJ2-3; tentatively, D is TRBD2 (5 bases). Germline CDR1 and CDR2: SGHRS and YFSETQ. V shed 1 base and J shed 5 bases, with 17 bases lying between them. The CDR3 is made up of 16 amino acids. The CDR3, as DNA: TGCGCCAGCAGCTTGTGGAATAGCGCCTCGCAAGATACGCAGTATTTT. The encoded protein is CASSLWNSASQDTQYF.

CDR3 sequence reads: CSVGLALEGTQYF. The DNA of the CDR3 is TGCAGCGTGGGACTAGCATTGGAAGGGACCCAGTACTTC. The V call is TRBV29-1, the J call TRBJ2-5; 9 bases are shared with TRBD2. Germline assignment: CDR1 SQVTM and CDR2 ANQGSEA. The CDR3 sequence is 13 residues long. Trimming at V came to 6 bases and at J to 7 bases, leaving 9 bases not matched to a gene.

The chain combines TRBV9 with TRBJ2-7; D not resolved. V dropped 3 bases and J dropped 2 bases, with 18 bases sitting between them. The V gene's germline CDR1 is SGDLS and CDR2 YYNGEE. This CDR3 has 16 residues. The CDR3 is CASSDSRLARPYEQYF. The CDR3 DNA reads TGTGCCAGCAGCGATAGTAGGTTAGCCAGGCCCTACGAGCAGTACTTC.

V and J are TRBV7-3 and TRBJ2-2; maybe TRBD2 (6 bases). This CDR3 contains 14 residues. V lost 6 bases and J 6 bases, leaving 14 bases between the germline ends. Germline V gives CDR1 SGHTA, CDR2 FQGTGA. The CDR3 sequence: CASRSTTSSGELFF. Here the CDR3 DNA reads TGTGCCAGCAGATCCACGACTAGTTCCGGGGAGCTGTTTTTT.

This clone has just one count. This sequence joins TRBV12-5 and TRBJ1-4; D uncertain. V lost 6 bases, J lost 0 bases, and 20 bases lay in between. The CDR3 is 18 amino acids. Germline V gene sequence: CDR1 LGHNT, CDR2 FRNRAP. The CDR3 loop is CASGSGLPSWSTNEKLFF. CDR3 sequence (DNA): TGTGCTAGTGGAAGCGGACTCCCGAGTTGGTCAACTAATGAAAAACTGTTTTTT.

The chain recombines TRBV6-6 with TRBJ2-2, with D possibly being TRBD2 (5 bases). CDR1 MNHNY and CDR2 SVGAGI come from the germline V gene (reference sequence). The CDR3 spans 16 residues. V was shortened by 2 bases and J by 3 bases, with 13 bases between the two germline ends. Here the CDR3 reads CASSYGAGRYTGELFF. CDR3 bases: TGTGCCAGCAGTTACGGCGCGGGCAGATACACCGGGGAGCTGTTTTTT.

The J gene is TRBJ1-5, the V gene TRBV4-3; D is perhaps TRBD1 (6 bases). Deletions cut 0 bases from V and 2 bases from J, with 23 bases between. Germline V CDR1 and CDR2: LGHNA, YSLEER. The CDR3 covers 20 residues. The CDR3 sequence: CASSQDWGWGHSKGNQPQHF. The CDR3 region has the DNA TGCGCCAGCAGCCAAGATTGGGGATGGGGACATTCCAAGGGCAATCAGCCCCAGCATTTT.

The V gene is TRBV28, the J gene TRBJ2-5; 10 nucleotides match TRBD2. In germline, CDR1 is MDHEN, CDR2 SYDVKM. J was trimmed by 5 bases and V by 4 bases; bases with no gene match: 7. This CDR3 region has 15 residues. For the CDR3, the DNA is TGTGCCAGCAGTTCCCATAGCGGGAGGCTCGAGACCCAGTACTTC. It specifies CASSSHSGRLETQYF.

The rearrangement links TRBV27 to TRBJ1-1; D perhaps matches TRBD1 (6 bases). The CDR3 totals 15 residues. The germline gives CDR1 MNHEY, CDR2 SMNVEV (reference sequence). Trimming removed 1 base from V and 1 base from J, with 10 bases in between. The CDR3 bases are TGTGCCAGCAGTTTATTAGCCAGGGGGAACACTGAAGCTTTCTTT. It specifies CASSLLARGNTEAFF.

This clone was detected once. The rearrangement links TRBV6-1 to TRBJ1-5, with D perhaps matching TRBD1 (5 bases). CDR1 is MNHNS, CDR2 SASEGT, per germline. V gave up 1 base and J gave up 4 bases, with 11 bases separating them. The CDR3 has 15 residues. CDR3 sequence: CASSEVGGYNQPQHF. The CDR3 DNA follows: TGTGCCAGCAGTGAAGTGGGGGGGTATAATCAGCCCCAGCATTTT.

The CDR3 bases are TGTGCCAGCAGAAAACAGGGAAGCTACGAGCAGTACTTC. As protein: CASRKQGSYEQYF. The J gene is TRBJ2-7, the V gene TRBV6-1; D perhaps matches TRBD1 (6 bases). V lost 6 bases and J 3 bases, leaving 12 bases between the germline ends. The CDR3 covers 13 residues. In germline, CDR1 is MNHNS, CDR2 SASEGT.

This chain uses TRBV2 with TRBJ1-1, with D possibly matching TRBD1 (5 bases). Germline V lookup: CDR1 SNHLY, CDR2 FYNNEI. The CDR3 runs 14 residues. Trimming took off 5 bases at V and 5 bases at J, with 15 bases between the two ends. The CDR3 loop is CASSSNGGLTEAFF. Here the CDR3 DNA reads TGTGCCAGCAGTTCAAACGGGGGGTTGACTGAAGCTTTCTTT. Looking up the rest from reference TRBV2 and TRBJ1-1 gives the full variable domain: EPEVTQTPSHQVTQMGQEVILRCVPISNHLYFYWYRQILGQKVEFLVSFYNNEISEKSEIFDDQFSVERPDGSNFTLKIRSTKLEDSAMYFCASSSNGGLTEAFFGQGTRLTVV.

The J gene is TRBJ2-7, the V gene TRBV6-1, with a possible D match to TRBD2 (5 bases). Trimming took off 7 bases at V and 0 bases at J, with 13 bases between the two ends. The CDR3 length is 14 residues. Looked up from germline, CDR1 is MNHNS and CDR2 is SASEGT. For the CDR3, the DNA is TGTGCCAGCATTGCGGCGGGCAGCTCCTACGAGCAGTACTTC. This translates into CASIAAGSSYEQYF.

The V and J genes are TRBV11-3 and TRBJ2-1, with a tentative D call TRBD2 (6 bases). V lost 4 bases and J 1 base, leaving 14 bases between the germline ends. There are 16 residues in the CDR3. CDR1 is SGHNT, CDR2 YENEEA, per germline. The CDR3 nucleotides read TGTGCCAGCAGCTCTCGGGAGCTGGGGTCCTACAATGAGCAGTTCTTC. This sequence encodes CASSSRELGSYNEQFF.